This passage covers 14 T cell receptor beta chains from one sample sequenced in a study of graft-versus-host responses after intestinal transplantation. Measured with immunoSEQ multiplex PCR; TCRdb has only the in-frame clones, and not every one. The data contain about 39,000 clones, roughly 95% of them singletons. These receptors' antigens are unknown. The specimen comprised unstimulated CD8+ T cells sorted from spleen or lymph node cells, sampled before transplant. The receptors were gathered from a human donor who was the organ donor for an intestinal transplant.

The rearrangement uses TRBV7-6 and TRBJ2-7; D not resolved. The CDR3 loop spans 14 amino acids. V gave up 5 bases and J gave up 0 bases, with 11 bases separating them. The germline gives CDR1 SGHVS, CDR2 FNYEAQ. The CDR3 region has the DNA TGTGCCAGCAGCGGAGTGGGCGACTCCTACGAGCAGTACTTC. Its translation is CASSGVGDSYEQYF.

The genes are TRBV5-4 and TRBJ2-7; 9 bases match TRBD1. Per the germline V gene, CDR1 is SGHNT and CDR2 is YYREEE (reference sequence). This CDR3 comprises 15 residues. After removal of 3 bases from V and 5 bases from J, the junction contained 9 bases not matched to a gene. DNA of the CDR3: TGTGCCAGCAGCTATATGACAGGGGGAAGGAACGAGCAGTACTTC. It translates to CASSYMTGGRNEQYF.

V is TRBV6-1 and J is TRBJ2-2; 7 nucleotides agree with TRBD2. Germline V gene data show CDR1 as MNHNS and CDR2 as SASEGT. The J segment lost 0 bases and the V segment lost 6 bases, leaving 4 bases of the junction unmatched. The CDR3 length is 15 residues. This CDR3 reads CASRTGTTNTGELFF. The DNA of the CDR3 is TGTGCCAGCAGGACCGGGACTACGAACACCGGGGAGCTGTTTTTT.

The V gene is TRBV9, the J gene TRBJ2-2, with 10 bases lining up with TRBD2. CDR3 length: 18 residues. CDR1 is SGDLS and CDR2 is YYNGEE in the germline V gene. V lost 2 bases to trimming and J lost 8 bases; unmatched junction nucleotides: 15. The CDR3 sequence is CASSVSSGGLDLTGELFF. CDR3 bases: TGTGCCAGCAGCGTGTCTAGCGGGGGCCTCGATTTGACTGGGGAGCTGTTTTTT.

The chain has TRBV6-5 and TRBJ2-1, with unresolved D. Deletions cut 5 bases from V and 3 bases from J, with 8 bases between. Looked up from germline, CDR1 is MNHEY and CDR2 is SVGAGI. The CDR3 has 13 amino acids. The CDR3 loop is CASSPSIYNEQFF. For the CDR3, the DNA is TGTGCCAGCAGTCCCTCGATCTACAATGAGCAGTTCTTC.

The chain recombines TRBV11-3 with TRBJ2-5; D could derive from TRBD1 or TRBD2 (5 bases each). This CDR3 spans 16 amino acids. Germline loops: CDR1 SGHNT, CDR2 YENEEA. V lost 2 bases to trimming and J lost 5 bases, with 18 bases between them. The CDR3 nucleotides are TGTGCCAGCAGCTTACGTGGGGACCGGAGAGTCGAGACCCAGTACTTC. This gives the protein CASSLRGDRRVETQYF.

The chain recombines TRBV6-1 with TRBJ1-1, with D possibly matching TRBD1 (6 bases). CDR1 and CDR2 (germline): MNHNS, SASEGT. The CDR3 length is 10 residues. V shed 7 bases and J shed 8 bases, with 8 bases lying between them. The CDR3 nucleotides are TGTGCCAGCACCCAGGGGGAAGCTTTCTTT. Translating it yields CASTQGEAFF.

The chain links TRBV5-6 to TRBJ2-2; D tentatively fits TRBD1 or TRBD2 (5 bases each). The CDR3 runs to 14 residues. Germline values: CDR1 SGHDT, CDR2 YYEEEE. Trimming took off 5 bases at V and 5 bases at J, with 13 bases between the two ends. CDR3 sequence reads: CASRGVFTTGELFF. In nucleotides, the CDR3 is TGTGCCAGCAGGGGGGTATTTACGACCGGGGAGCTGTTTTTT.

The chain couples TRBV5-4 to TRBJ2-1, with 7 nucleotides matching TRBD2. Losses at the gene ends were 2 bases for V and 0 bases for J; bases not matched to a gene: 11. Germline loops: CDR1 SGHNT, CDR2 YYREEE (reference sequence). The CDR3 runs to 18 residues. DNA for the CDR3: TGTGCCAGCAGCTTCTTCGTCCAGGCGGGGGACTCCTACAATGAGCAGTTCTTC. This sequence encodes CASSFFVQAGDSYNEQFF.

The V and J genes are TRBV6-1 and TRBJ2-7; no clear D gene. This CDR3 contains 12 residues. V was trimmed by 5 bases and J by 2 bases, leaving 7 bases between them. Germline V CDR1 and CDR2: MNHNS, SASEGT. CDR3: CASSKNPYEQYF. For the CDR3, the DNA is TGTGCCAGCAGTAAAAACCCCTACGAGCAGTACTTC.

The V call is TRBV4-1, the J call TRBJ2-2; D unclear. Germline loops: CDR1 MGHRA, CDR2 YSYEKL. This CDR3 has 15 amino acids. V lost 1 base to trimming and J lost 1 base, with 7 bases between them. In DNA form, the CDR3 reads TGCGCCAGCAGCCAAGCTGACGGGAACACCGGGGAGCTGTTTTTT. This encodes CASSQADGNTGELFF.

The chain has TRBV7-9 and TRBJ1-1; unclear D gene. V was trimmed by 3 bases and J by 5 bases, leaving 13 bases between them. CDR1 SEHNR and CDR2 FQNEAQ come from the germline V gene (reference sequence). CDR3 length equals 14 residues. This CDR3 is CASSFPARGTEAFF. The CDR3 nucleotides are TGTGCCAGCAGCTTCCCAGCGCGGGGTACTGAAGCTTTCTTT.

V is TRBV4-1 and J is TRBJ2-7; D is possibly TRBD1 or TRBD2 (5 bases each). Trimming stripped 5 bases from V and 0 bases from J, with 11 bases between. Germline values: CDR1 MGHRA, CDR2 YSYEKL. The CDR3 consists of 14 residues. CDR3 DNA: TGCGCCAGCAGCGGGACCGATAGCTCCTACGAGCAGTACTTC. Amino acid sequence: CASSGTDSSYEQYF.

The rearrangement links TRBV10-3 to TRBJ2-7; 15 nucleotides agree with TRBD2. Trimming at V came to 8 bases and at J to 2 bases, leaving 13 bases not matched to a gene. The germline V gene encodes CDR1 ENHRY and CDR2 SYGVKD. The CDR3 length is 18 residues. The CDR3 spells CAIRVGTSGGNSAYEQYF. DNA of the CDR3: TGTGCCATCCGGGTGGGGACTAGCGGGGGGAATTCCGCCTACGAGCAGTACTTC.